The 32 T cell receptor beta chains below were found in one sample sequenced in a study of blood T cell repertoires in COVID-19 (dated by TCRdb to about 2020). Library construction relied on the immunoSEQ multiplex PCR assay. In TCRdb, the immuneACCESS table is reduced to in-frame sequences with V and J assigned. These tables do not hold every clone; where another copy was compared, an unresolved V gene accounts for under half, and the others remain unexplained. This sample is represented by some 11,000 clones; roughly 80% of them were singletons. The ten largest clones add up to about an eighth of the sample. The sequenced material came from peripheral blood. The receptors stem from a human donor in a cohort sampled during active COVID-19.

The chain links TRBV10-3 to TRBJ2-3; 12 bases are a match to TRBD2. V gave up 3 bases and J gave up 1 base; unmatched junction bases: 2. This CDR3 is 16 amino acids long. Germline CDR1 is ENHRY and CDR2 is SYGVKD. The CDR3 loop reads CAISDGLAGRTDTQYF. DNA for the CDR3: TGTGCCATCAGTGACGGACTAGCGGGACGCACAGATACGCAGTATTTT.

The V call is TRBV12-3 or TRBV12-4, the J call TRBJ2-7; TRBD1 is a possible D gene (7 bases). V shed 5 bases and J shed 7 bases, with 12 bases lying between them. This CDR3 has 12 amino acids. The CDR3, as DNA: TGTGCCAGCAGTCGCTCAGGGGGGGAGCAGTACTTC. Translation gives CASSRSGGEQYF.

V and J are TRBV9 and TRBJ2-1, with TRBD2 identical over 10 bases. Germline V lookup: CDR1 SGDLS, CDR2 YYNGEE. The CDR3 totals 16 residues. Trimming at V came to 4 bases and at J to 0 bases, leaving 4 bases not matched to a gene. The CDR3 DNA sequence: TGTGCCAGCAGCCGGACTAGCGGTAGCTCCTACAATGAGCAGTTCTTC. It specifies CASSRTSGSSYNEQFF. The full variable domain, its missing parts supplied by reference TRBV9 and TRBJ2-1, is DSGVTQTPKHLITATGQRVTLRCSPRSGDLSVYWYQQSLDQGLQFLIQYYNGEERAKGNILERFSAQQFPDLHSELNLSSLELGDSALYFCASSRTSGSSYNEQFFGPGTRLTVL.

The chain links TRBV18 to TRBJ2-5; TRBD1 matches 7 bases. V gave up 3 bases and J gave up 0 bases; unmatched junction bases: 4. The CDR3 is 15 amino acids. Looked up from germline, CDR1 is KGHSH and CDR2 is LQKENI. The CDR3 DNA sequence: TGTGCCAGCTCACCGACAGGGACCCACCAAGAGACCCAGTACTTC. This sequence encodes CASSPTGTHQETQYF.

This chain connects TRBV11-2 to TRBJ1-1, with D perhaps matching TRBD1 (6 bases). In germline, CDR1 is SGHAT, CDR2 FQNNGV. The ends were cut back, 2 bases at V and 4 bases at J, with 11 bases in the middle. The CDR3 runs to 14 residues. The chain's CDR3 is CASSLLGGGTEAFF. The CDR3 bases are TGTGCCAGCAGCTTATTAGGGGGGGGCACTGAAGCTTTCTTT.

The rearrangement links TRBV29-1 to TRBJ2-3, with 8 bases lining up with TRBD1. The CDR3 sequence is 14 residues long. Germline V CDR1 and CDR2: SQVTM, ANQGSEA. Trimming removed 5 bases from V and 4 bases from J; junction bases left unmatched: 8. The CDR3: CSVNRGSRADTQYF. As DNA, the CDR3 is TGCAGCGTTAACAGGGGGTCGAGGGCAGATACGCAGTATTTT.

The chain links TRBV10-2 to TRBJ1-4; D perhaps matches TRBD1 (6 bases). V lost 3 bases to trimming and J lost 8 bases, with 10 bases between them. The CDR3 contains 13 residues. From germline, CDR1 is WSHSY and CDR2 SAAADI. The CDR3 region is CASSDTGTEKLFF. Here the CDR3 DNA reads TGCGCCAGCAGTGATACAGGGACGGAAAAACTGTTTTTT.

This clone was seen just once. The chain uses TRBV7-2 and TRBJ2-1, with D possibly matching TRBD2 (6 bases). Trimming pared 1 base from V and 7 bases from J, leaving 17 bases between. CDR3 length equals 16 residues. Germline values: CDR1 SGHTA, CDR2 FQGNSA. CDR3 amino acids: CASSLDTSPPLNEQFF. CDR3 DNA sequence: TGTGCCAGCAGCTTAGATACTAGCCCACCCTTGAATGAGCAGTTCTTC.

The chain combines TRBV5-4 with TRBJ2-7; 7 nucleotides agree with TRBD1. The ends lost 3 bases at V and 4 bases at J; junction bases unmatched: 7. The CDR3 covers 14 residues. CDR1 is SGHNT, CDR2 YYREEE, per germline (reference sequence). CDR3 in amino acids: CASSWAGQVYEQYF. The CDR3 coding sequence is TGTGCCAGCAGCTGGGCCGGACAGGTTTACGAGCAGTACTTC.

The rearrangement uses TRBV3-1 (or the pseudogene TRBV3-2) and TRBJ2-7, with TRBD1 matching 7 bases. The junction had 15 bases not matched to a gene; V was cut back by 3 bases and J by 1 base. The CDR3 contains 18 residues. The germline V gene encodes CDR1 LGHDT and CDR2 YNNKEL (reference sequence). CDR3 sequence (DNA): TGTGCCAGCAGCCACCTTGCCCGGACAGGCGTCATATCCTACGAGCAGTACTTC. This sequence encodes CASSHLARTGVISYEQYF.

The V call is TRBV19, the J call TRBJ2-4; D might be TRBD2 (6 bases). Trimming stripped 3 bases from V and 0 bases from J, with 9 bases between. Germline V lookup: CDR1 LNHDA, CDR2 SQIVND (reference sequence). There are 15 residues in the CDR3. This CDR3 reads CASSIGGIAKNIQYF. The CDR3 DNA reads as TGTGCCAGTAGTATCGGCGGGATAGCCAAAAACATTCAGTACTTC.

V and J are TRBV11-1 and TRBJ1-1; a weak D match, TRBD1 (5 bases). V was trimmed by 2 bases and J by 11 bases, leaving 12 bases between them. CDR1 and CDR2 (germline): SGHAT, FQDESV (reference sequence). The CDR3 consists of 12 residues. The CDR3 nucleotides are TGTGCCAGCAGCTTAAGCGGGGGTGGTGCTTTCTTT. Residues: CASSLSGGGAFF.

In its sample, this clone was seen a few times. The V call is TRBV10-3, the J call TRBJ2-3, with D hard to call. This CDR3 contains 12 residues. V was trimmed by 4 bases and J by 6 bases, leaving 8 bases between them. In germline, CDR1 is ENHRY, CDR2 SYGVKD. The CDR3 DNA reads TGTGCCATCAGTGGTTCCCCGGATACGCAGTATTTT. Translating gives CAISGSPDTQYF.

This chain connects TRBV19 to TRBJ2-2, with D hard to call. Germline V gene lookup returns CDR1 LNHDA and CDR2 SQIVND (reference sequence). Deletions cut 5 bases from V and 13 bases from J, with 20 bases between. This CDR3 spans 14 amino acids. CDR3: CASSSVPNPLRLFF. The CDR3 nucleotides read TGTGCCAGTAGTTCGGTCCCGAATCCGTTAAGGCTGTTTTTT.

The rearrangement uses TRBV4-1 and TRBJ2-5; D is ambiguous. CDR1 is MGHRA and CDR2 is YSYEKL in the germline V gene. There are 15 residues in the CDR3. Trimming cost V 4 bases and J 2 bases, with 14 bases left between them. The CDR3 DNA reads TGCGCCAGCAGCCCTAGGCCCTCGTGGCAAGAGACCCAGTACTTC. Amino acids: CASSPRPSWQETQYF.

The rearrangement joins TRBV4-1 to TRBJ2-3; D remains ambiguous. CDR1 is MGHRA and CDR2 is YSYEKL in the germline V gene. The length of the CDR3 is 18 residues. With 0 bases removed from V and 0 bases from J, the gap between germline ends came to 16 bases. CDR3 loop: CASSQDLIRLTSTDTQYF. The DNA of the CDR3 is TGCGCCAGCAGCCAAGATCTTATCCGACTTACTAGCACAGATACGCAGTATTTT.

This chain connects TRBV27 to TRBJ2-5; a possible D gene is TRBD1 (5 bases). Trimming stripped 5 bases from V and 5 bases from J, with 15 bases between. The germline V gene encodes CDR1 MNHEY and CDR2 SMNVEV (reference sequence). The CDR3 length is 14 residues. CDR3 nucleotide sequence: TGTGCCAGCAGTCCCTCCAGGGTTTCCGAGACCCAGTACTTC. Translation gives CASSPSRVSETQYF.

This chain links TRBV19 with TRBJ2-1, with 7 bases lining up with TRBD2. CDR3 size: 12 residues. The ends lost 4 bases at V and 6 bases at J; junction bases unmatched: 0. The germline CDR1 and CDR2 sequences are LNHDA and SQIVND (reference sequence). CDR3 sequence: CASSTSGNEQFF. CDR3 nucleotides: TGTGCCAGTAGTACTAGCGGCAATGAGCAGTTCTTC.

This rearrangement joins TRBV7-2 to TRBJ2-7, with 7 positions matching TRBD2. The CDR3 spans 14 residues. Looked up from germline, CDR1 is SGHTA and CDR2 is FQGNSA. Losses at the gene ends were 0 bases for V and 2 bases for J; bases not matched to a gene: 1. This CDR3 is CASSLAGTTYEQYF. The DNA of the CDR3 is TGTGCCAGCAGCTTAGCCGGGACTACCTACGAGCAGTACTTC. The entire variable domain, with the rest obtained from reference TRBV7-2 and TRBJ2-7, is as follows: GAGVSQSPSNKVTEKGKDVELRCDPISGHTALYWYRQSLGQGLEFLIYFQGNSAPDKSGLPSDRFSAERTGGSVSTLTIQRTQQEDSAVYLCASSLAGTTYEQYFGPGTRLTVT.

The chain uses TRBV11-2 and TRBJ1-6, with 7 bases identical to TRBD1. Germline CDR1 and CDR2: SGHAT and FQNNGV. V gave up 3 bases and J gave up 5 bases; unmatched junction bases: 1. This CDR3 has 14 residues. CDR3 DNA sequence: TGTGCCAGCAGCTTCAGGGGGAATAATTCACCCCTCCACTTT. Translation gives CASSFRGNNSPLHF. Drawing the rest from reference TRBV11-2 and TRBJ1-6, the complete variable domain is EAGVAQSPRYKIIEKRQSVAFWCNPISGHATLYWYQQILGQGPKLLIQFQNNGVVDDSQLPKDRFSAERLKGVDSTLKIQPAKLEDSAVYLCASSFRGNNSPLHFGNGTRLTVT.

V usage is TRBV2 and J usage is TRBJ1-1; 12 bases agree with TRBD1. With V trimmed by 2 bases and J by 4 bases, 2 bases remained unmatched. The CDR3 extends over 15 amino acids. From germline, CDR1 is SNHLY and CDR2 FYNNEI. The chain's CDR3 is CASSERDRGLTEAFF. The CDR3 DNA is TGTGCCAGCAGTGAAAGGGACAGGGGGCTCACTGAAGCTTTCTTT.

This chain joins TRBV29-1 and TRBJ2-2; 9 bases map to TRBD2. The CDR3 sequence is 15 residues long. The V gene's germline CDR1 is SQVTM and CDR2 ANQGSEA. V lost 4 bases and J lost 2; bases outside the gene matches: 5. The CDR3 spells CSVGTAGGNTGELFF. CDR3 DNA: TGCAGCGTTGGTACAGCGGGAGGAAACACCGGGGAGCTGTTTTTT.

The chain links TRBV7-9 to TRBJ2-7, with TRBD1 identical over 8 bases. This CDR3 spans 15 amino acids. The germline V gene encodes CDR1 SEHNR and CDR2 FQNEAQ (reference sequence). V lost 5 bases and J lost 2; bases outside the gene matches: 8. The CDR3, as DNA: TGTGCCAGCAGCCCACAGGGACAGGATGCCTACGAGCAGTACTTC. This sequence encodes CASSPQGQDAYEQYF.

V usage is TRBV12-3 or TRBV12-4 and J usage is TRBJ2-3; D call uncertain. V dropped 7 bases and J dropped 8 bases, with 10 bases sitting between them. CDR3 size: 11 residues. In nucleotides, the CDR3 is TGTGCCAGCACTGCTCGAGGTACGCAGTATTTT. The encoded protein is CASTARGTQYF.

V usage is TRBV27 and J usage is TRBJ1-2, with D possibly TRBD1 on 5 matching bases. CDR3 length equals 13 residues. Germline-derived CDR1 and CDR2 are MNHEY and SMNVEV (reference sequence). The V end lost 2 bases, the J end lost 4 bases, and 8 bases lay between the germline ends. CDR3 protein: CASSLQGSYGYTF. CDR3 sequence (DNA): TGTGCCAGCAGTTTACAGGGATCCTATGGCTACACCTTC.

The chain is built from TRBV15 and TRBJ2-7; TRBD1 matches at 10 bases. Trimming at V came to 0 bases and at J to 3 bases, leaving 2 bases not matched to a gene. CDR1 LNHNV and CDR2 YYDKDF come from the germline V gene (reference sequence). The CDR3 loop spans 15 amino acids. The CDR3 spells CATSRDRTGGYEQYF. The CDR3 nucleotides are TGTGCCACCAGCAGAGATCGGACAGGGGGCTACGAGCAGTACTTC.

The CDR3 DNA follows: TGTGCCAGCAGTTACCGGCAGGGGAATTCACCCCTCCACTTT. Residues: CASSYRQGNSPLHF. The rearrangement uses TRBV6-5 and TRBJ1-6, with a weak D call TRBD1 (6 bases). The CDR3 runs 14 residues. Trimming took off 2 bases at V and 7 bases at J, with 9 bases between the two ends. Germline lookup yields CDR1 MNHEY and CDR2 SVGAGI.

The chain is built from TRBV29-1 and TRBJ2-1, with 9 bases fitting TRBD1. The germline gives CDR1 SQVTM, CDR2 ANQGSEA. V was clipped by 4 bases and J by 16 bases; unmatched bases: 8. The CDR3 spans 11 residues. The DNA of the CDR3 is TGCAGCGTTGTTTGGGACAGGGTACCATTCTTC. This encodes CSVVWDRVPFF.

The V and J genes are TRBV19 and TRBJ2-1; D perhaps matches TRBD2 (7 bases). Deletions cut 1 base from V and 6 bases from J, with 13 bases between. The germline gives CDR1 LNHDA, CDR2 SQIVND (reference sequence). The CDR3 loop spans 15 amino acids. CDR3 in DNA: TGTGCCAGTAGTATAGCGGCGGGGGCGGGCAATGAGCAGTTCTTC. Protein product: CASSIAAGAGNEQFF.

By proportion, this clone is large. The chain uses TRBV19 and TRBJ1-1; TRBD1 is a possible D gene (6 bases). Germline V gives CDR1 LNHDA, CDR2 SQIVND (reference sequence). The CDR3 sequence is 16 residues long. V was pared by 1 base and J by 1 base, with 13 bases between. CDR3 DNA: TGTGCCAGTAGTATAGTAGGGGGGGCCCGGAACACTGAAGCTTTCTTT. It is translated as CASSIVGGARNTEAFF.

This sequence joins TRBV19 and TRBJ2-7; 10 bases match TRBD2. The CDR3 loop spans 15 amino acids. Per germline, CDR1 LNHDA and CDR2 SQIVND (reference sequence). The V gene end was trimmed by 3 bases and the J gene end by 5 bases; junction bases not matched to a gene: 7. Here the CDR3 reads CASSIALAGVDEQYF. The CDR3 coding sequence is TGTGCCAGTAGTATCGCGCTAGCGGGAGTTGACGAGCAGTACTTC.

The chain is built from TRBV30 and TRBJ1-1; D gene ambiguous. V lost 3 bases to trimming and J lost 1 base, with 6 bases between them. The CDR3 spans 12 residues. CDR1 GTSNPN and CDR2 SVGIG come from the germline V gene (reference sequence). The CDR3 protein is CAWRSGNTEAFF. The CDR3 coding sequence is TGTGCCTGGAGGTCAGGGAACACTGAAGCTTTCTTT.